This T cell receptor (beta chain) was identified during a study of blood T cell repertoires in COVID-19. Study as a whole: Acute and convalescent COVID-19 samples came from the United States, Italy and Spain.

Measured with immunoSEQ multiplex PCR; TCRdb has only the in-frame clones, and not every one. The sample includes 350,000 to 550,000 clones, 85% to 90% of them seen just once. The V end lost 3 bases, the J end lost 4 bases, and 18 bases lay between the germline ends. Germline V gene data show CDR1 as LNHDA and CDR2 as SQIVND (reference sequence). CDR3 length: 16 amino acids. This clone is a singleton in its sample. This chain links TRBV19 with TRBJ1-1; the D gene is possibly TRBD1 (5 bases). Material for sequencing was PBMCs or T cells enriched from blood (not recorded which). The origin of this receptor is a man aged 25 to 45 who had recovered from COVID-19. For the CDR3, the DNA is TGTGCCAGTAGTATTTCGGCGGGGGGTTGGGGCACTGAAGCTTTCTTT. Translated: CASSISAGGWGTEAFF.